Sequencing of this TCR beta chain was carried out in a study of CD8+ T cells in alopecia areata. Background on the study: For the treated group, dosing was oral tofacitinib at 5 to 10 mg twice daily. Dosing with tofacitinib proceeded for 6 to 18 months, followed by 6 months off drug.

General observations from the study: Higher clonality and more expanded CD8+ clones appeared in lesional than normal scalp.

Germline trimming cut 4 bases from V and 3 bases from J; bases unmatched to any gene: 8. Germline CDR1 reads SGHDT; CDR2 reads YYEEEE. The CDR3 covers 15 residues. As concerns this clone: What it recognizes is unknown.

As for treatment: oral pan-JAK inhibitor, 5-10 mg twice daily. It was cDNA, reverse transcribed from extracted RNA, that served as the sequencing template. Sequencing used immunoSEQ multiplex PCR; TCRdb keeps in-frame clones, though not all of them. Among about 40,000 clones listed, more than 90% were seen once. The source was CD8+ T cells sorted from blood, collected at week 24, from a patient treated with tofacitinib. J is TRBJ2-3 and V is TRBV5-6, with TRBD1 matching over 7 bases. The sequence was collected from a human donor with alopecia areata. The CDR3 sequence is CASSPTDRETDTQYF. The CDR3 coding sequence is TGTGCCAGCAGCCCAACCGACAGGGAAACAGATACGCAGTATTTT.